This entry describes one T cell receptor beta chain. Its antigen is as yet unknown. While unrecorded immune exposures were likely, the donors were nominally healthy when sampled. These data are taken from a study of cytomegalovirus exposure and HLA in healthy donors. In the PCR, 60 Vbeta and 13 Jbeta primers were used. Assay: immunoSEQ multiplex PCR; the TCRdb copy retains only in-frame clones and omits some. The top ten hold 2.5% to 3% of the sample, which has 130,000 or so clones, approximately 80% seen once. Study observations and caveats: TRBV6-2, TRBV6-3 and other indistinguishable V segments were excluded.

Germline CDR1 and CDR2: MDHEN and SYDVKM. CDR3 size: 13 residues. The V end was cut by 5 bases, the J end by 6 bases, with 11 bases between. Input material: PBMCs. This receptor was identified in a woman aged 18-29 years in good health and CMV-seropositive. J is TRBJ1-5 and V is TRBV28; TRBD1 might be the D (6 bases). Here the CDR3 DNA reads TGTGCCAGCAGTCGGCAGGGGATTCAGCCCCAGCATTTT. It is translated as CASSRQGIQPQHF.